This is a list of T cell receptor beta chains from one sample in a study of CD8+CD57+ T cells in acquired aplastic anemia. TCRdb independently ran MiXCR on the reads; one entry per CDR3 protein. The table records about half a million distinct CDR3 sequences, 25% to 40% of them present only once. The sequencing input was sorted CD4+, CD8+, or CD8+CD57+ T cells (not recorded which) from PBMCs. The receptors derive from a human donor with aplastic anemia. The CDR3 runs from the conserved cysteine through the conserved F or W. D genes are given only for firm matches. Clone size is stated in some rows and not others, as once, few, many or a class when expanded.

TRBV15	16	TRBJ2-3	-	-	TGTGCCACCAGCAGAGGGGGAATTACTAGCACAGATACGCAGTATTTT	CATSRGGITSTDTQYF
TRBV10-3	15	TRBJ2-3	-	-	TGTGCCATCAGTACGGGTCTCCATAGCACAGATACGCAGTATTTT	CAISTGLHSTDTQYF
TRBV20-1	13	TRBJ1-1	-	many	TGCAGTGCTATCGCGGACGGGAACACTGAAGCTTTCTTT	CSAIADGNTEAFF
TRBV19	13	TRBJ2-3	-	-	TGCGCCAGCGGCCCCGGGCCCGATGATACGCAGTATTTT	CASGPGPDDTQYF
TRBV4-1	16	TRBJ1-3	-	-	TGCGCCAGCAGCCAAGATTGGGGGCTAAGTGGAAACACCATATATTTT	CASSQDWGLSGNTIYF
TRBV20-1	13	TRBJ1-2	-	many	TGCAGTGCTAGAGGGACAACTAACTATGGCTACACCTTC	CSARGTTNYGYTF
TRBV25-1	16	TRBJ2-2	TRBD1	few	TGTGCCAGCAGACGGTTAGGACAGGGGGACACCGGGGAGCTGTTTTTT	CASRRLGQGDTGELFF
TRBV7-9	15	TRBJ1-6	-	many	TGTGCCAGCAGCCCCGGAGGTTTCACGAATTCACCCCTCCACTTT	CASSPGGFTNSPLHF
TRBV5-1	15	TRBJ2-1	TRBD1	-	TGCGCCAGCAGCACGCCGGGACAGGGTGACAATGAGCAGTTCTTC	CASSTPGQGDNEQFF
TRBV2	17	TRBJ1-5	-	many	TGTGCCAGCAGTGTGCAACAGGGAGGCAGGAACAATCAGCCCCAGCATTTT	CASSVQQGGRNNQPQHF
TRBV7-9	15	TRBJ2-7	TRBD2	-	TGTGCCAGCGGGGTCGATCGGACTAGATACTACGAGCAGTACTTC	CASGVDRTRYYEQYF
TRBV30	13	TRBJ1-2	TRBD1	-	TGTGCCTGGGGTGTGGGGACAGGATTAAGCTACACCTTC	CAWGVGTGLSYTF
TRBV15	15	TRBJ2-3	-	-	TGTGCCACCAGCAGAGATAGGGCAGGCACAGATACGCAGTATTTT	CATSRDRAGTDTQYF
TRBV19	13	TRBJ1-1	-	many	TGTGCCAGTAGTATCGCGGGGAGGACTGAAGCTTTCTTT	CASSIAGRTEAFF
TRBV20-1	14	TRBJ2-7	TRBD1	-	TGCAGTGCTAACCCGGGACAGAAAACCTACGAGCAGTACTTC	CSANPGQKTYEQYF
TRBV2	13	TRBJ2-7	-	many	TGTGCCAGCAGTCCGGGACGTTCCTACGAGCAGTACTTC	CASSPGRSYEQYF
TRBV5-8	16	TRBJ2-5	-	-	TGTGCCAGCAGCCGCTGGGGGGAGACAGTACAAGAGACCCAGTACTTC	CASSRWGETVQETQYF
TRBV7-2	15	TRBJ2-2	-	few	TGTGCCAGCAGCCCTGGGGACACGAACACCGGGGAGCTGTTTTTT	CASSPGDTNTGELFF
TRBV20-1	15	TRBJ2-2	-	-	TGCAGTGCTGGAAAAGACAGGGAGGACACCGGGGAGCTGTTTTTT	CSAGKDREDTGELFF
TRBV11-2	18	TRBJ2-7	TRBD1	-	TGTGCCAGCAGCTTAGGACCCGCATCCGGGACAGGGGCCTACGAGCAGTACTTC	CASSLGPASGTGAYEQYF
TRBV30	15	TRBJ2-3	TRBD2	-	TGTGCCTGGAGTGAAGGACTAGCGTATACAGATACGCAGTATTTT	CAWSEGLAYTDTQYF
TRBV7-9	13	TRBJ1-2	-	-	TGTGCCACCAGGGACCGATCTAACTATGGCTACACCTTC	CATRDRSNYGYTF
TRBV6-2/TRBV6-3	18	TRBJ1-6	TRBD1	-	TGTGCCAGCAGTTTTTCAGGACAGGGGAGCTCCTATAATTCACCCCTCCACTTT	CASSFSGQGSSYNSPLHF
TRBV10-3	15	TRBJ1-1	-	-	TGTGCCAGCATCCCTCATTCCATGCCGCGAGGTGAAGCTTTCTTT	CASIPHSMPRGEAFF
TRBV5-8	14	TRBJ1-2	TRBD1	-	TGTGCCGGCAGAAGGGCAGGGGGTGCCTATGGCTACACCTTC	CAGRRAGGAYGYTF
TRBV10-2	14	TRBJ2-3	-	many	TGCGCCAGCAGTAGAGACCGGGGGCGAGATACGCAGTATTTT	CASSRDRGRDTQYF
TRBV15	12	TRBJ2-1	TRBD2	-	TGTGCCACCACGACTAGCGGGAATGAGCAGTTCTTC	CATTTSGNEQFF
TRBV7-2	13	TRBJ1-4	-	-	TGTGCCAGCAGCTTTTACCGGGCCGAAAAACTGTTTTTT	CASSFYRAEKLFF
TRBV19	13	TRBJ1-3	-	many	TGTGCCAGTCGCCGGGGGAATTCGGACACCATATATTTT	CASRRGNSDTIYF
TRBV6-1	15	TRBJ1-1	TRBD1	-	TGTGCCAGCACGAGGTCAGGGGGAAGTGGCACTGAAGCTTTCTTT	CASTRSGGSGTEAFF
TRBV28	15	TRBJ2-3	TRBD2	-	TGTGCCAGCAGTTTCCCTAGCGGGTACACAGATACGCAGTATTTT	CASSFPSGYTDTQYF
TRBV4-2	16	TRBJ2-2	TRBD1	-	TGTGCCAGCAGCCAAGGACAGGGGGCGGGCACCGGGGAGCTGTTTTTT	CASSQGQGAGTGELFF
TRBV5-6	15	TRBJ1-1	-	few	TGTGCCAGCAGCTTGGTCGGCAGTGCGAACACTGAAGCTTTCTTT	CASSLVGSANTEAFF
TRBV7-9	11	TRBJ1-1	-	many	TGTGCCAGCAGTCCCTCCACTGAAGCTTTCTTT	CASSPSTEAFF
TRBV2	15	TRBJ1-4	-	-	TGTGCCAGCCGGGCCAGGGAGGGCCCTAATGAAAAACTGTTTTTT	CASRAREGPNEKLFF
TRBV7-8	16	TRBJ2-3	TRBD2	many	TGTGCCAGCAGCTTAATAGCGGGGGGGCCGAGAGATACGCAGTATTTT	CASSLIAGGPRDTQYF
TRBV6-1	12	TRBJ1-3	-	-	TGTGCCAGCAGTGAAAGGGGAAACACCATATATTTT	CASSERGNTIYF
TRBV5-1	11	TRBJ2-7	-	-	TGCGCCAGCAGCTTCGACAGAGAGCAGTACTTC	CASSFDREQYF
TRBV13	14	TRBJ2-7	-	many	TGTGCCAGCAGCTTAGGGCGCCTTACCTACGAGCAGTACTTC	CASSLGRLTYEQYF
TRBV10-3	14	TRBJ2-5	TRBD2	many	TGTGCCATCAGTGGAGCGGGGGGGCAAGAGACCCAGTACTTC	CAISGAGGQETQYF
TRBV12-3/TRBV12-4	16	TRBJ1-2	TRBD1	-	TGTGCCAGCAGTTTGAGTTTTTACAGGGGAGGAGGCGGCTACACCTTC	CASSLSFYRGGGGYTF
TRBV25-1	14	TRBJ1-1	TRBD1	-	TGTGCCAGGTCCAGTGACAGGGGAAGGACTGAAGCTTTCTTT	CARSSDRGRTEAFF
TRBV6-1	11	TRBJ1-2	-	-	TGTGCCAGCAGCTCCAGCTATGGCTACACCTTC	CASSSSYGYTF
TRBV2	15	TRBJ1-4	-	-	TGTGCCAGCCGCAGGGCTCCCGCGGCTAATGAAGAACTGTTTTTT	CASRRAPAANEELFF
TRBV7-2	16	TRBJ2-2	TRBD1	-	TGTGCCAGCAGCTTAACGCTGACAGGGAGCACCGGGGAGCTGTTTTTT	CASSLTLTGSTGELFF
TRBV2	12	TRBJ2-1	-	many	TGTGCCAGCAGCTTTAGCGGACATGAGCAGTTCTTC	CASSFSGHEQFF
TRBV19	14	TRBJ1-1	TRBD1	-	TGTGCCAGTACGGACAGGGCAAAAATGGCTGAAGCTTTCTTT	CASTDRAKMAEAFF